This T cell receptor beta chain was documented in a study of glioma-infiltrating T cells after dendritic cell vaccination. Noted time point: after dendritic cell vaccination, including at tumor progression/relapse. This clone is a singleton in its sample. The PCR used 60 V beta and 13 J beta primers. Clones were sequenced by immunoSEQ multiplex PCR, and TCRdb holds only the in-frame ones, with some missing. Of about 64,000 clones listed, approximately 86% were seen once; the top ten hold about 9.9%. This sequence originates from a human donor with glioblastoma. Sequencing was performed on blood, taken after dendritic cell vaccination.

The CDR3 loop reads CAWGTSRETQYF. Written as DNA, the CDR3 is TGTGCCTGGGGGACTAGCCGGGAGACCCAGTACTTC. The genes are TRBV30 and TRBJ2-5; 9 nucleotides agree with TRBD2. Germline CDR1 reads GTSNPN; CDR2 reads SVGIG (reference sequence). CDR3 length: 12 residues. The J segment lost 5 bases and the V segment lost 5 bases, leaving 3 bases of the junction unmatched.